This T cell receptor beta chain was captured in a study of regulatory T cells in long-lasting Graves disease. This CDR3 is 14 amino acids long. From germline, CDR1 is MNHEY and CDR2 SMNVEV (reference sequence). Trimming took off 3 bases at V and 3 bases at J, with 9 bases between the two ends. Building of the TCR beta libraries involved iRepertoire HTBI primers and Arm-PCR of CDR3 regions. One entry per CDR3 protein results from TCRdb running MiXCR on the multiplex PCR reads. The sample includes about 420,000 distinct CDR3 sequences, less than 20% of them seen just once. The time point here: newly diagnosed GD, antithyroid drugs for less than 3 months. PBMC RNA was the source of the TCR library. American Thyroid Association guidelines defined how Graves' disease was diagnosed. From each patient, around 9 milliliters of peripheral blood was drawn and collected into an EDTA anticoagulant tube. At least ten counts were recorded for this clonotype.

These data also featured in a second study, about T cells in Graves' hyperthyroidism and ophthalmopathy.

This TCR derives from a woman between 18 and 30 years old with Graves disease. The chain uses TRBV27 and TRBJ2-1; D uncertain. The specimen comprised peripheral blood mononuclear cells (PBMCs), sampled at new diagnosis, from a patient treated with antithyroid drugs. CDR3 sequence: CASSLRGNYNEQFF. CDR3 DNA: TGTGCCAGCAGTTTGCGTGGCAACTACAATGAGCAGTTCTTC.